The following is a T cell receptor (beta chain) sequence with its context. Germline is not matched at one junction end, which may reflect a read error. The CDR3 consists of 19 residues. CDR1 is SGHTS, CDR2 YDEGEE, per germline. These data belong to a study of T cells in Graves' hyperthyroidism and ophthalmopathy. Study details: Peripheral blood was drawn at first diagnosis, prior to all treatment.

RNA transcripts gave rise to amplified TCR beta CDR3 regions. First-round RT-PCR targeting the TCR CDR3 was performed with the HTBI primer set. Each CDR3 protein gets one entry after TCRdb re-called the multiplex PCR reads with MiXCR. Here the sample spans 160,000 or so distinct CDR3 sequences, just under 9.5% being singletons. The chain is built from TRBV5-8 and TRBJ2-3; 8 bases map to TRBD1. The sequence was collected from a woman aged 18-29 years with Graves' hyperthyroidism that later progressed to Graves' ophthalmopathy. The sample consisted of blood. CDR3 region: CASSLEEHTAGGFGDTQYF. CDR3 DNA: TGCGCCAGCAGCTTGGAGGAACACACCGCAGGGGGCTTCGGAGATACGCAGTATTTT.